This entry lists 7 T cell receptor beta chains sequenced from one sample in a study of T-cell reconstitution after alpha-beta-depleted transplantation in children listed by TCRdb under 2016. Receptor libraries were prepared by PCR. The sequencer was an Illumina HiSeq 2500. To normalize quantification of the TCRbeta repertoire, the TCR libraries were built with molecular barcoding that relied on unique molecular identifiers. TCRdb cleaned the public reads at Q25 with fastp, built clones with MiXCR and kept in-frame beta chains. Rows merge per CDR3 protein into single entries with the most common DNA and genes. The sample contains around 270,000 distinct CDR3 sequences, about 9.5% of them found a single time. The ten most abundant clones make up approximately 7.6% of the sample. What this sample's treatment or condition label stands for: allogeneic hematopoietic cell transplantation with graft depleted of TCRalphabeta T cells and CD19 B cells.

This material consisted of PBMCs, taken before TCRalphabeta/CD19-depleted stem cell transplant. The receptors were gathered from a boy under two years old with acute myeloid leukemia, due to receive a stem cell transplant.

This clonotype appeared a few times. The chain combines TRBV18 with TRBJ1-2; D possibly corresponds to TRBD1 (5 bases). Germline CDR1 and CDR2: KGHSH and LQKENI. The CDR3 extends over 13 amino acids. V was cut by 1 base and J by 4 bases, with 7 bases left in between. Here the CDR3 reads CASSPRGTYGYTF. The CDR3 DNA reads as TGTGCCAGCTCACCACGCGGGACCTATGGCTACACCTTC.

This clonotype was counted ten times or more. The chain couples TRBV7-2 to TRBJ1-1; no firm D call. The CDR3 has 13 amino acids. V was clipped by 5 bases and J by 4 bases, with 11 bases between them. From germline, CDR1 is SGHTA and CDR2 FQGNSA. CDR3 sequence reads: CASSPGMGTEAFF. DNA for the CDR3: TGTGCCAGCAGCCCGGGGATGGGCACTGAAGCTTTCTTT.

This clonotype has a count of ten or more. The chain has TRBV6-2 or TRBV6-3 and TRBJ2-7, with D possibly TRBD2 on 6 matching bases. The length of the CDR3 is 14 residues. Trimming took 0 bases from V and 7 from J, leaving 13 bases between them. CDR1 and CDR2 from the germline V gene are MNHEY and SVGEGT. CDR3 region: CASSYSPEGGEQYF. Written as DNA, the CDR3 is TGTGCCAGCAGTTACTCGCCGGAAGGAGGGGAGCAGTACTTC.

This clonotype was detected many times. The rearrangement links TRBV7-3 to TRBJ2-3; D not resolved. CDR3 length equals 13 residues. Germline V gene lookup returns CDR1 SGHTA and CDR2 FQGTGA. Trimming removed 5 bases from V and 0 bases from J, with 6 bases in between. For the CDR3, the DNA is TGTGCCAGCAGCAAATGGAGCACAGATACGCAGTATTTT. Its translation: CASSKWSTDTQYF.

This chain links TRBV18 with TRBJ1-1; tentative D call: TRBD1 (6 bases). Trimming removed 2 bases at V and 0 bases at J, with 13 bases between. This CDR3 region has 16 residues. Germline CDR1 is KGHSH and CDR2 is LQKENI. The CDR3 is CASSPRQASMNTEAFF. The CDR3 region has the DNA TGTGCCAGCTCACCAAGACAGGCTAGCATGAACACTGAAGCTTTCTTT.

J is TRBJ2-2 and V is TRBV7-8; 9 bases align to TRBD2. V lost 1 base and J lost 3; bases outside the gene matches: 6. The CDR3 is made up of 17 amino acids. The germline CDR1 and CDR2 sequences are SGHVS and FQNEAQ. CDR3 residues: CASSLVSGGPDTGELFF. DNA for the CDR3: TGTGCCAGCAGCTTAGTTAGCGGGGGCCCGGACACCGGGGAGCTGTTTTTT.

A few counts support this clonotype. The V and J genes are TRBV7-6 and TRBJ2-7; D unresolved. Germline assignment: CDR1 SGHVS and CDR2 FNYEAQ. V was cut by 0 bases and J by 6 bases, with 15 bases left in between. The CDR3 length is 15 residues. DNA for the CDR3: TGTGCCAGCAGCTTAGCGTATGGCAGCCCCTCCGAGCAGTACTTC. This codes for CASSLAYGSPSEQYF.